These 12 T cell receptor beta chains were all obtained from the same sample, sequenced in a study of shared clonotypes between healthy human individuals. Data came from immunoSEQ multiplex PCR; TCRdb stores just in-frame clones and leaves some out. The profile covers some 2,000,000 clones, with 85% to 95% appearing a single time and 0.13% taken by the ten largest. Sequencing was done on a sample of naive CD4+ T cells sorted from blood. Subset here: CD45RA+ positively selected. Source of these receptors: a man younger than 35 in good health.

The genes are TRBV18 and TRBJ2-5, with unresolved D. The CDR3 is 15 residues long. Trimming left V 2 bases short and J 5 bases short, with 15 bases between. In germline, CDR1 is KGHSH, CDR2 LQKENI. The CDR3 DNA sequence: TGTGCCAGCTCACCAAAAGGCCCCCCGAAGGAGACCCAGTACTTC. Translating gives CASSPKGPPKETQYF.

A note on this clone: A much larger clonotype is one base distant, so this may be a read error. Other DNA sequences in this specimen translate into the identical CDR3. V gene TRBV27 combines with J gene TRBJ2-7; 9 bases map to TRBD1. CDR1 and CDR2 from the germline V gene are MNHEY and SMNVEV (reference sequence). The V gene end was trimmed by 5 bases and the J gene end by 0 bases; junction bases not matched to a gene: 5. The CDR3 loop spans 15 amino acids. CDR3 nucleotide sequence: TGTGCCAGCAGTAGGCGACAGGGGGGCTCCTACGAGCAGTACTTC. Its protein is CASSRRQGGSYEQYF.

CDR3 in amino acids: CASSWAGTGRAGANVLTF. CDR3 DNA: TGTGCCAGCAGTTGGGCCGGGACAGGGAGAGCTGGGGCCAACGTCCTGACTTTC. This chain joins TRBV27 and TRBJ2-6; 9 nucleotides align to TRBD1. The length of the CDR3 is 18 residues. Per germline, CDR1 MNHEY and CDR2 SMNVEV (reference sequence). V shed 4 bases and J 2 bases; nucleotides not matched to a gene: 9.

The V call is TRBV30, the J call TRBJ2-1, with TRBD2 matching over 9 bases. Germline CDR1 is GTSNPN and CDR2 is SVGIG (reference sequence). The CDR3 is 19 amino acids. V trimming: 0 bases; J trimming: 0 bases; junction bases outside the gene matches: 12. CDR3 nucleotides: TGTGCCTGGAGTGTAACCCGGATTAGCGGGGGTAGCTCCTACAATGAGCAGTTCTTC. This sequence encodes CAWSVTRISGGSSYNEQFF.

This rearrangement joins TRBV27 to TRBJ2-5; 11 nucleotides match TRBD2. The junction had 4 bases not matched to a gene; V was cut back by 5 bases and J by 5 bases. The CDR3 runs 14 residues. Germline V gene data show CDR1 as MNHEY and CDR2 as SMNVEV (reference sequence). CDR3 in amino acids: CASSPSGRMETQYF. CDR3 in DNA: TGTGCCAGCAGTCCTAGCGGGAGGATGGAGACCCAGTACTTC.

The rearrangement uses TRBV30 and TRBJ1-6; possible D gene TRBD1, 5 bases. CDR3 size: 16 residues. Per the germline V gene, CDR1 is GTSNPN and CDR2 is SVGIG (reference sequence). Trimming stripped 2 bases from V and 7 bases from J, with 18 bases between. CDR3 sequence: CAWSPAKGVGNSPLHF. The CDR3 DNA reads TGTGCCTGGAGTCCCGCTAAAGGGGTTGGGAATTCACCCCTCCACTTT.

The chain is built from TRBV19 and TRBJ1-6; the match to TRBD1 covers 7 bases. The CDR3 has 16 residues. The germline gives CDR1 LNHDA, CDR2 SQIVND (reference sequence). J lost 4 bases, V lost 3 bases, and 6 bases had no gene match. The CDR3 is CASSIGTAQYNSPLHF. In nucleotides, the CDR3 is TGTGCCAGTAGTATCGGGACAGCGCAATATAATTCACCCCTCCACTTT.

The chain uses TRBV7-6 and TRBJ1-2; D is possibly TRBD1 (5 bases). Per germline, CDR1 SGHVS and CDR2 FNYEAQ. Trimming stripped 1 base from V and 5 bases from J, with 17 bases between. The CDR3 totals 16 residues. CDR3 sequence reads: CASSLGGPQELYGYTF. CDR3 nucleotides: TGTGCCAGCAGCTTAGGGGGCCCACAGGAGTTATATGGCTACACCTTC.

The chain links TRBV7-6 to TRBJ2-1; D may be TRBD1 (5 bases). V was pared by 2 bases and J by 6 bases, with 14 bases between. The germline V gene has CDR1 SGHVS and CDR2 FNYEAQ. The CDR3 sequence is 15 residues long. The CDR3 region has the DNA TGTGCCAGCAGCTTATTACAGGAGAGTCTCAATGAGCAGTTCTTC. This translates into CASSLLQESLNEQFF.

The chain combines TRBV5-6 with TRBJ2-5; D is undetermined. CDR3 size: 11 residues. The ends were cut back, 2 bases at V and 7 bases at J, with 6 bases in the middle. Germline CDR1 reads SGHDT; CDR2 reads YYEEEE. CDR3 DNA: TGTGCCAGCAGCTTAGTAGGGACCCAGTACTTC. Translating it yields CASSLVGTQYF. Complete variable domain (other parts from reference TRBV5-6 and TRBJ2-5): DAGVTQSPTHLIKTRGQQVTLRCSPKSGHDTVSWYQQALGQGPQFIFQYYEEEERQRGNFPDRFSGHQFPNYSSELNVNALLLGDSALYLCASSLVGTQYFGPGTRLLVL.

The chain combines TRBV19 with TRBJ2-5; D uncertain. Germline CDR1 is LNHDA and CDR2 is SQIVND (reference sequence). The germline V and J ends were trimmed by 4 bases and 2 bases, with 14 bases remaining between them. This CDR3 is built from 15 residues. The DNA of the CDR3 is TGTGCCAGTAGTAAATTAGGTGGGGTACAAGAGACCCAGTACTTC. This encodes CASSKLGGVQETQYF.

This chain joins TRBV14 and TRBJ2-5; D gene uncertain. Germline CDR1 is SGHDN and CDR2 is FVKESK. Trimming removed 3 bases at V and 4 bases at J, with 12 bases between. There are 14 residues in the CDR3. The CDR3 coding sequence is TGTGCCAGCAGCCATCCCGGATGGGGAGAGACCCAGTACTTC. It encodes CASSHPGWGETQYF.